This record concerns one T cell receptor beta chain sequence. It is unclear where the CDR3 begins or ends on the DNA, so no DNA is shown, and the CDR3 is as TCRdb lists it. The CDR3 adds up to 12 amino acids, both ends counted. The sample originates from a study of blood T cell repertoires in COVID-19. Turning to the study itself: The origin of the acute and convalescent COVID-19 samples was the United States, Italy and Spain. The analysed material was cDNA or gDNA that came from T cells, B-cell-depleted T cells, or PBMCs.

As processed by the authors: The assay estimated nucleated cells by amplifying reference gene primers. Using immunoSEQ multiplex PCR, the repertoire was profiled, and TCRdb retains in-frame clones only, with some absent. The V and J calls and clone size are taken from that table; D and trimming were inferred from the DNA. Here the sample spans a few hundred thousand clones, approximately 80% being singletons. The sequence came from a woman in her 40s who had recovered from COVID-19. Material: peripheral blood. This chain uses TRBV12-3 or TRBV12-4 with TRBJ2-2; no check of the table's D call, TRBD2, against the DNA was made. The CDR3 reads CASSFGAGELFF.